Following are 8 T cell receptor beta chains from one sample sequenced in a study of shared clonotypes between healthy human individuals. The table came from immunoSEQ multiplex PCR; TCRdb's copy has only in-frame clones and leaves some out. Here the sample spans around 720,000 clones, 60% to 75% being singletons. Sample: memory CD4+ T cells sorted from blood. Noted subset: CD45RA-negative fraction. These receptors came from a woman in her twenties or thirties in good health.

The V and J genes are TRBV19 and TRBJ2-2, with D perhaps matching TRBD2 (5 bases). This CDR3 contains 15 residues. The V and J ends lost 1 base and 4 bases respectively, with 10 bases between them. Germline V gives CDR1 LNHDA, CDR2 SQIVND (reference sequence). The CDR3 is CASSIALAGTGELFF. The CDR3 DNA follows: TGTGCCAGTAGTATAGCGTTGGCGGGCACCGGGGAGCTGTTTTTT.

The chain carries TRBV6-5 and TRBJ2-1; 10 bases are a match to TRBD2. The germline CDR1 and CDR2 sequences are MNHEY and SVGAGI. The junction had 6 bases not matched to a gene; V was cut back by 2 bases and J by 5 bases. The CDR3 runs to 16 residues. CDR3 nucleotides: TGTGCCAGCAGTTACGAAAATAGCGGGGGGAACAATGAGCAGTTCTTC. Its translation: CASSYENSGGNNEQFF.

This chain joins TRBV5-1 and TRBJ2-2, with TRBD1 matching 9 bases. The CDR3 runs 16 residues. CDR1 is SGHRS and CDR2 is YFSETQ in the germline V gene. The V gene end was trimmed by 2 bases and the J gene end by 6 bases; junction bases not matched to a gene: 8. CDR3 in DNA: TGCGCCAGCAGCTTACAAGGGACAGGGTCGGCCGGGGAGCTGTTTTTT. This sequence encodes CASSLQGTGSAGELFF.

The chain couples TRBV4-1 to TRBJ2-6, with 8 bases lining up with TRBD1. J gave up 0 bases and V 6 bases, and 10 bases lay outside the gene matches. The CDR3 has 18 amino acids. Germline CDR1 and CDR2: MGHRA and YSYEKL. The CDR3 region has the DNA TGCGCCAGCAGAAACTTCCGGGACAGGACCTCTGGGGCCAACGTCCTGACTTTC. Its translation is CASRNFRDRTSGANVLTF.

J is TRBJ2-5 and V is TRBV2; D perhaps matches TRBD1 (6 bases). Germline V gives CDR1 SNHLY, CDR2 FYNNEI. The length of the CDR3 is 12 residues. The V gene lost 5 bases and the J gene lost 3 bases, with 7 bases spanning the gap. CDR3 sequence: CASSSGEETQYF. The CDR3 nucleotides read TGTGCCAGCAGTTCAGGGGAAGAGACCCAGTACTTC.

Details on this clone: This same CDR3 is encoded by further DNA sequences in the sample. The gene calls are TRBV7-2 and TRBJ2-5, with unresolved D. The germline V and J ends were trimmed by 5 bases and 2 bases, with 3 bases remaining between them. The CDR3 extends over 11 amino acids. Per germline, CDR1 SGHTA and CDR2 FQGNSA. The CDR3 DNA reads TGTGCCAGCAGCCTACAAGAGACCCAGTACTTC. Protein product: CASSLQETQYF.

This chain joins TRBV5-6 and TRBJ1-4, with D unclear. Trimming shortened V by 2 bases and J by 7 bases, and 3 bases separated the two germline ends. The CDR3 is 11 residues long. Germline CDR1 is SGHDT and CDR2 is YYEEEE. For the CDR3, the DNA is TGTGCCAGCAGCTTAAGTGAAAAACTGTTTTTT. Amino acid sequence: CASSLSEKLFF.

With respect to this clone: The same CDR3 arises from other DNA sequences in this sample as well. This chain connects TRBV15 to TRBJ2-7; 7 bases match TRBD1. Trimming removed 1 base from V and 4 bases from J; junction bases left unmatched: 4. CDR1 and CDR2 from the germline V gene are LNHNV and YYDKDF (reference sequence). This CDR3 is built from 14 residues. This CDR3 reads CATSRGTGAYEQYF. As DNA, the CDR3 is TGTGCCACCAGCAGAGGCACAGGGGCATACGAGCAGTACTTC.